The clone carrying this T cell receptor beta chain has more than one count but fewer than ten. Combining a sample-barcoded 5' primer with a J-beta primer mix, a second PCR ran for 7 to 11 cycles. TCRdb itself ran the 5' RACE reads through MiXCR, one entry per CDR3 protein. The sample has 750,000 to 950,000 distinct CDR3 sequences; roughly 50% are singletons. This entry belongs to a study of blood T cells in healthy people across ages. The germline CDR1 and CDR2 sequences are KGHSH and LQKENI. The CDR3 loop spans 14 amino acids. Trimming stripped 3 bases from V and 5 bases from J, with 13 bases between.

Sequenced input: blood. This chain connects TRBV18 to TRBJ2-5, with D perhaps matching TRBD2 (6 bases). The sequence was collected from a man older than 75 in good health. CDR3 sequence reads: CASSPGSQWETQYF. DNA of the CDR3: TGTGCCAGCTCACCCGGGAGTCAGTGGGAGACCCAGTACTTC.